These 12 T cell receptor beta chains were all obtained from the same sample, sequenced in a study of cytomegalovirus exposure and HLA in healthy donors. Libraries were prepared by immunoSEQ multiplex PCR; TCRdb keeps only in-frame clonotypes and omits some of them. This table has over 60,000 clones, about 95% appearing once. Sequenced: PBMCs. All receptors come from a man between 18 and 29 years old in good health and CMV-seronegative.

This sequence joins TRBV5-4 and TRBJ2-7; D is uncertain. The CDR3 has 14 amino acids. With 4 bases removed from V and 0 bases from J, the gap between germline ends came to 11 bases. Looked up from germline, CDR1 is SGHNT and CDR2 is YYREEE (reference sequence). CDR3: CASSPTASSYEQYF. The CDR3 coding sequence is TGTGCCAGCAGCCCCACCGCGAGCTCCTACGAGCAGTACTTC.

The rearrangement joins TRBV18 to TRBJ1-1, with D perhaps matching TRBD1 (5 bases). CDR1 is KGHSH, CDR2 LQKENI, per germline. V dropped 4 bases and J dropped 2 bases, with 11 bases sitting between them. This CDR3 spans 14 amino acids. The DNA of the CDR3 is TGTGCCAGCTCACTTCCGGGGGGAAACACTGAAGCTTTCTTT. Protein sequence: CASSLPGGNTEAFF. Variable domain in full (rest from reference TRBV18 and TRBJ1-1): NAGVMQNPRHLVRRRGQEARLRCSPMKGHSHVYWYRQLPEEGLKFMVYLQKENIIDESGMPKERFSAEFPKEGPSILRIQQVVRGDSAAYFCASSLPGGNTEAFFGQGTRLTVV.

In DNA, the CDR3 is TGTGCCAGCAGCTTATTGGCCAAAGCTGAAGCTTTCTTT. Its protein product is CASSLLAKAEAFF. V and J are TRBV7-6 and TRBJ1-1; no firm D call. The germline CDR1 and CDR2 sequences are SGHVS and FNYEAQ. Trimming left V 2 bases short and J 6 bases short, with 10 bases between. This CDR3 spans 13 amino acids.

This clone was counted once. The genes are TRBV9 and TRBJ1-2; TRBD1 aligns across 7 bases. CDR3 length equals 14 residues. Trimming took 0 bases from V and 10 from J; bases not matched to a gene: 9. Germline V gives CDR1 SGDLS, CDR2 YYNGEE. This CDR3 reads CASSVGGGTVDYTF. The CDR3 DNA reads TGTGCCAGCAGCGTAGGAGGGGGCACGGTTGACTACACCTTC.

The table lists this clone with a few counts. The rearrangement joins TRBV28 to TRBJ1-2; D remains unclear. The CDR3 consists of 13 residues. Looked up from germline, CDR1 is MDHEN and CDR2 is SYDVKM. Trimming took off 3 bases at V and 2 bases at J, with 7 bases between the two ends. The CDR3 loop is CASSLPRNYGYTF. DNA of the CDR3: TGTGCCAGCAGTTTGCCACGGAACTATGGCTACACCTTC.

The genes are TRBV4-3 and TRBJ2-2; D may be TRBD2 (5 bases). V was clipped by 2 bases and J by 3 bases, with 10 bases between them. The CDR3 sequence is 15 residues long. Germline V gene sequence: CDR1 LGHNA, CDR2 YSLEER. CDR3 nucleotide sequence: TGCGCCAGCAGCCAATATAATAGCGACACCGGGGAGCTGTTTTTT. Protein: CASSQYNSDTGELFF.

The rearrangement joins TRBV5-1 to TRBJ2-5, with 7 bases that match TRBD2. J gave up 5 bases and V 0 bases, and 13 bases lay outside the gene matches. The CDR3 covers 17 residues. Germline loops: CDR1 SGHRS, CDR2 YFSETQ. CDR3 in DNA: TGCGCCAGCAGCTTGGCCTCGGGAAGCGGGGTCGCTGAGACCCAGTACTTC. Amino acids: CASSLASGSGVAETQYF.

The gene calls are TRBV6-5 and TRBJ1-2; unclear D gene. V gave up 6 bases and J gave up 2 bases, with 13 bases separating them. The germline CDR1 and CDR2 sequences are MNHEY and SVGAGI. The CDR3 runs 14 residues. The CDR3 DNA sequence: TGTGCCAGCAGGCGGGGAGGAATGAACTATGGCTACACCTTC. This translates into CASRRGGMNYGYTF.

The chain employs TRBV28 and TRBJ2-1, with 9 bases identical to TRBD1. Germline V lookup: CDR1 MDHEN, CDR2 SYDVKM. This CDR3 has 14 residues. Germline trimming cut 3 bases from V and 15 bases from J; bases unmatched to any gene: 12. The CDR3: CASSFRDRAGGPFF. The DNA of the CDR3 is TGTGCCAGCAGTTTTCGGGACAGGGCCGGCGGACCGTTCTTC.

The chain couples TRBV2 to TRBJ1-1; D unclear. This CDR3 spans 14 amino acids. Germline-derived CDR1 and CDR2 are SNHLY and FYNNEI. The V gene lost 7 bases and the J gene lost 1 base, with 13 bases spanning the gap. This chain's CDR3 is CASTRRVQNTEAFF. In DNA, the CDR3 is TGTGCCAGCACGAGGAGGGTTCAGAACACTGAAGCTTTCTTT.

The genes are TRBV6-5 and TRBJ1-2; D gene unclear. Trimming removed 0 bases at V and 8 bases at J, with 13 bases between. CDR1 is MNHEY and CDR2 is SVGAGI in the germline V gene. The CDR3 extends over 14 amino acids. CDR3 amino acids: CASSYSIGVAGYTF. The CDR3 region has the DNA TGTGCCAGCAGTTACTCGATCGGGGTGGCAGGCTACACCTTC.

The chain uses TRBV18 and TRBJ1-4, with D unclear. The CDR3 consists of 14 residues. Trimming took 4 bases from V and 4 from J, leaving 10 bases between them. CDR1 is KGHSH and CDR2 is LQKENI in the germline V gene. The CDR3 DNA is TGTGCCAGCTCACAGAGGGAGATTAATGAAAAACTGTTTTTT. It is translated as CASSQREINEKLFF.